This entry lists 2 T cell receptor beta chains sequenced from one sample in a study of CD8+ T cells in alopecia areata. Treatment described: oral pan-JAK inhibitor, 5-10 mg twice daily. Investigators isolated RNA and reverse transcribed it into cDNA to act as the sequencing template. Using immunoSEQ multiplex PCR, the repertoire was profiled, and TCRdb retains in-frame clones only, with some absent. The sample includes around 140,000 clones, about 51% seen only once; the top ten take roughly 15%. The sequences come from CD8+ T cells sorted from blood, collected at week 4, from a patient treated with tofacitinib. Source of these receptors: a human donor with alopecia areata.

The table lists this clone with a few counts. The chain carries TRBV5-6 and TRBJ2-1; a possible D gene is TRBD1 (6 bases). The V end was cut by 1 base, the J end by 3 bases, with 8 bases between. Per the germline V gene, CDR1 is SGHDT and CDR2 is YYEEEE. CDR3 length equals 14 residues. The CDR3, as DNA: TGTGCCAGCAGCTTGAGACAGGACTACAATGAGCAGTTCTTC. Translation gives CASSLRQDYNEQFF.

In DNA, the CDR3 is TGTGCCAGCAACAACCCCGACAGCCCCTATGGCTACACCTTC. This codes for CASNNPDSPYGYTF. The V gene is TRBV27, the J gene TRBJ1-2; TRBD1 might be the D (5 bases). Germline V lookup: CDR1 MNHEY, CDR2 SMNVEV (reference sequence). Trimming removed 7 bases at V and 4 bases at J, with 16 bases between. CDR3 length: 14 amino acids.